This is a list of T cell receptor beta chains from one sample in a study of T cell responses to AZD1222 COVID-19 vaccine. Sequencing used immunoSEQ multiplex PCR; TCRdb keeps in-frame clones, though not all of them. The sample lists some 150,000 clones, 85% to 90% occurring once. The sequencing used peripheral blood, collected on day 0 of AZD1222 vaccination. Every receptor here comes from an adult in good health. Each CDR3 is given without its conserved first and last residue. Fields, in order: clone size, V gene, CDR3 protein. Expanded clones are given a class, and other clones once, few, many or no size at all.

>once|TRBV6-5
ASSYSGTSSGNTIY
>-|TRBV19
ASSPLPGHNSPLH
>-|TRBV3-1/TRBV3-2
ASSQGTGGEKLF
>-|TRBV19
ASTQTGELF
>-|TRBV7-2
ASSLTGGSNQPQH
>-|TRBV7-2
ASSPRLTATEAF
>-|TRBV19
AVEEGNEQF
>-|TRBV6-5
ASRMDRGQARGAF
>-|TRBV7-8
ASSSGPGDRGTEAF
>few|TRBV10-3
AIRASGRENNEQF
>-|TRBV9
ASSPRTATNYGYT
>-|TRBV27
ASSLSSSNQPQH
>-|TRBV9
ASSPAGQPNTEAF
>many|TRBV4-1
ASSPGGTRGYEQY
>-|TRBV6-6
ASSPPTAANTGELF
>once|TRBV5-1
ASSREAGGADTQY